The following is a T cell receptor (beta chain) sequence with its context. The study ran its PCR with 60 Vbeta and 13 Jbeta primers. The assay was immunoSEQ multiplex PCR, and TCRdb's table has in-frame clones only and misses some. The sample contains around 210,000 clones, approximately 81% of which appear only once. This sample was included in a study of cytomegalovirus exposure and HLA in healthy donors. Study at large: Prior work identified about 120 million unique TCR beta sequences in 190 million or so T cells.

The sequenced material came from PBMCs. The TCR originated in a girl aged 2-10 years in good health and CMV-seronegative.

CDR3 coding DNA: TGTGCCATCAGCGAACCGGGACTAGCGGGAGGGCGTCGGGAGACCCAGTACTTC. Translated: CAISEPGLAGGRRETQYF. The V gene is TRBV10-3, the J gene TRBJ2-5; 16 bases map to TRBD2. The germline gives CDR1 ENHRY, CDR2 SYGVKD. Trimming took 6 bases from V and 5 from J; bases not matched to a gene: 12. The CDR3 is 18 amino acids.